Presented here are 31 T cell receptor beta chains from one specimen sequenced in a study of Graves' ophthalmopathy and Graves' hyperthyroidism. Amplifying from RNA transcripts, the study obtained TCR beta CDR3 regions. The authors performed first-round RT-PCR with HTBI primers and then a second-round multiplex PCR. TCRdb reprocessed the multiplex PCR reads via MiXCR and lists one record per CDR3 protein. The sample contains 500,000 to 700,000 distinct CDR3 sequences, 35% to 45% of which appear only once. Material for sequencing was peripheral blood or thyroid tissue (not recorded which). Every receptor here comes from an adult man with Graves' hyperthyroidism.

The CDR3 nucleotides read TGTGCCAGCAGTCCTAGCGGGGTAAAGTACTTC. Amino acids: CASSPSGVKYF. The rearrangement joins TRBV6-1 to TRBJ2-7; 9 positions match TRBD2. Germline lookup yields CDR1 MNHNS and CDR2 SASEGT. The CDR3 has 11 amino acids. The junction had 4 bases not matched to a gene; V was cut back by 5 bases and J by 11 bases.

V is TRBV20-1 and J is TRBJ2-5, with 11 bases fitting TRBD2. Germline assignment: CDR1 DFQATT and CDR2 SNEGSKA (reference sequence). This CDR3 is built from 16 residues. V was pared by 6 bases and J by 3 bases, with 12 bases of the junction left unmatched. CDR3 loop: CSAVPGQGLAEETQYF. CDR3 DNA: TGCAGTGCCGTCCCGGGACAGGGACTAGCGGAAGAGACCCAGTACTTC.

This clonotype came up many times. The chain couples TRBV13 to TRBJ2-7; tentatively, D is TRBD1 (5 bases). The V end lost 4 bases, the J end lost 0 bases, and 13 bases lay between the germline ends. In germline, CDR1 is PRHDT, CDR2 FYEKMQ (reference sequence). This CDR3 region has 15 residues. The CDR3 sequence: CASSSGHLSSYEQYF. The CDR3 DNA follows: TGTGCCAGCAGCTCCGGACACCTGAGCTCCTACGAGCAGTACTTC. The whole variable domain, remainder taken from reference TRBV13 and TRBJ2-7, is AAGVIQSPRHLIKEKRETATLKCYPIPRHDTVYWYQQGPGQDPQFLISFYEKMQSDKGSIPDRFSAQQFSDYHSELNMSSLELGDSALYFCASSSGHLSSYEQYFGPGTRLTVT.

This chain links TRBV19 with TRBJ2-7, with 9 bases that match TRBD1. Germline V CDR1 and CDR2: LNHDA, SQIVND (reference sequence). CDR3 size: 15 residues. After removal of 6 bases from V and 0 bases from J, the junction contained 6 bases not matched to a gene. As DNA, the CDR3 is TGTGCCAGTAGCGGACCGGGACAGGGCTCCTACGAGCAGTACTTC. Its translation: CASSGPGQGSYEQYF.

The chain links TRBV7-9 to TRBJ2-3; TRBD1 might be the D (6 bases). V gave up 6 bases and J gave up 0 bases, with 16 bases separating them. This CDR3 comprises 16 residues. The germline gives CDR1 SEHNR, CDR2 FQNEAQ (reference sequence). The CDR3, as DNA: TGTGCCAGCAGTCAAGGGACATTCGGTAGCACAGATACGCAGTATTTT. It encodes CASSQGTFGSTDTQYF.

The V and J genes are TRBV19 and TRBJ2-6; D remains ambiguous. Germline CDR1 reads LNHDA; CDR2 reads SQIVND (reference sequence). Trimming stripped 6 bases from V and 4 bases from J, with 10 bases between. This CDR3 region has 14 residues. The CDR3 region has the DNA TGTGCCAGTAGCCCCGCTCCGGGGGCCAACGTCCTGACTTTC. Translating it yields CASSPAPGANVLTF. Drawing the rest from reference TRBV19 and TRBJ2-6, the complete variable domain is DGGITQSPKYLFRKEGQNVTLSCEQNLNHDAMYWYRQDPGQGLRLIYYSQIVNDFQKGDIAEGYSVSREKKESFPLTVTSAQKNPTAFYLCASSPAPGANVLTFGAGSRLTVL.

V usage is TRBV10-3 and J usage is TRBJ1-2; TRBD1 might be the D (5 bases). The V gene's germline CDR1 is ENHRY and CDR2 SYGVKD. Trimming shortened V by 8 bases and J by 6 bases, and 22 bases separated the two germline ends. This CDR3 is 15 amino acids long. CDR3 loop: CAISNPPGRTNGYTF. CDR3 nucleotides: TGTGCCATCTCCAACCCTCCGGGACGTACGAATGGCTACACCTTC.

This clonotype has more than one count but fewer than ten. For the CDR3, the DNA is TGTGCCAGTAGTATAACGGACAGGTGGATGAGGATCACCGGGGAGCTGTTTTTT. Translated: CASSITDRWMRITGELFF. This chain uses TRBV19 with TRBJ2-2, with 7 bases aligning to TRBD1. V dropped 2 bases and J dropped 4; count of bases not matched to a gene: 13. This CDR3 contains 18 residues. The germline CDR1 and CDR2 sequences are LNHDA and SQIVND (reference sequence).

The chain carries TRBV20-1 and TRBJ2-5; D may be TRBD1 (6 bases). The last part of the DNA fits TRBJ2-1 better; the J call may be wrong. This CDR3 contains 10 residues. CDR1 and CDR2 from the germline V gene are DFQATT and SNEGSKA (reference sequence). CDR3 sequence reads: CSATLDRQFF. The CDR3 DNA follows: TGCAGTGCTACGCTGGACAGGCAGTTCTTC.

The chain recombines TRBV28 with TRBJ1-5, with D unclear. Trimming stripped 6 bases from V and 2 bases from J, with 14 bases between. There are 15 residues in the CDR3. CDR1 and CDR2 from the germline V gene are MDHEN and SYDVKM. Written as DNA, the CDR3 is TGTGCCAGCAGACCGAGTATAGCACGCAATCAGCCCCAGCATTTT. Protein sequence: CASRPSIARNQPQHF.

The DNA for the CDR3 is TGTGCCAGCAGCTCAGGGGGCGCAGGACAGGATAATTCACCCCTCCACTTT. This sequence encodes CASSSGGAGQDNSPLHF. The J gene is TRBJ1-6, the V gene TRBV7-9; 8 bases agree with TRBD1. CDR3 length: 17 residues. The ends lost 4 bases at V and 5 bases at J; junction bases unmatched: 10. Per germline, CDR1 SEHNR and CDR2 FQNEAQ (reference sequence). The full variable domain, with the rest looked up from reference TRBV7-9 and TRBJ1-6, is DTGVSQNPRHKITKRGQNVTFRCDPISEHNRLYWYRQTLGQGPEFLTYFQNEAQLEKSRLLSDRFSAERPKGSFSTLEIQRTEQGDSAMYLCASSSGGAGQDNSPLHFGNGTRLTVT.

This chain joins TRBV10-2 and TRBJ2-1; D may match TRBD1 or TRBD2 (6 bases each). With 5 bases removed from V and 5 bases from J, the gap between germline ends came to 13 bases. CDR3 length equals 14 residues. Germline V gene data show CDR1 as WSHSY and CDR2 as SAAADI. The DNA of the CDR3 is TGCGCCAGCAGTAAAGGGGGGTCCCACAATGAGCAGTTCTTC. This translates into CASSKGGSHNEQFF.

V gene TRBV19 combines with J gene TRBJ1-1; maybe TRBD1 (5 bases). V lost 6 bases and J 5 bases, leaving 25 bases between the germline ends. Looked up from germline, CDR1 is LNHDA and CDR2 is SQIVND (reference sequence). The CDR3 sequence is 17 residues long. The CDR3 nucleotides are TGTGCCAGTAGCCGAACTTCAGGGCAGGGTTCCTCGACTGAAGCTTTCTTT. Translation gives CASSRTSGQGSSTEAFF.

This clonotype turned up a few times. CDR3 in amino acids: CASSLGTAGPGEQYF. The DNA of the CDR3 is TGTGCCAGCTCACTTGGGACAGCGGGCCCAGGGGAGCAGTACTTC. This rearrangement joins TRBV18 to TRBJ2-7; D is possibly TRBD1 (7 bases). CDR1 KGHSH and CDR2 LQKENI come from the germline V gene. The CDR3 runs 15 residues. The germline V and J ends were trimmed by 4 bases and 7 bases, with 20 bases remaining between them.

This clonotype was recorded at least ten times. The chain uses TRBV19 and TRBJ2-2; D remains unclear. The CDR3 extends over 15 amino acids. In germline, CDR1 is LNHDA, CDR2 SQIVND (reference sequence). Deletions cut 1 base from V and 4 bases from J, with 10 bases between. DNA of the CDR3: TGTGCCAGTAGTATAGTGGGCATGGCCACCGGGGAGCTGTTTTTT. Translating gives CASSIVGMATGELFF.

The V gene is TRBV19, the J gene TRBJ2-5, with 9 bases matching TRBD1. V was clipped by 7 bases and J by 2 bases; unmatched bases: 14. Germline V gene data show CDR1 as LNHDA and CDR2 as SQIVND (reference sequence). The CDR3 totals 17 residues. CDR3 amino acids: CASISQGAGRRQETQYF. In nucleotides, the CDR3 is TGTGCCAGTATCTCACAGGGGGCGGGACGCCGGCAAGAGACCCAGTACTTC.

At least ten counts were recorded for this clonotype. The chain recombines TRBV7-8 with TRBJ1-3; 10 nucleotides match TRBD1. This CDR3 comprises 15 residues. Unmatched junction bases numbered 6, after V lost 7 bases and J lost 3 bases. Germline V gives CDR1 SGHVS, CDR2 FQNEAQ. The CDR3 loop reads CASTLTGGSGNTIYF. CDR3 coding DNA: TGTGCCAGCACCCTGACAGGGGGCAGTGGAAACACCATATATTTT.

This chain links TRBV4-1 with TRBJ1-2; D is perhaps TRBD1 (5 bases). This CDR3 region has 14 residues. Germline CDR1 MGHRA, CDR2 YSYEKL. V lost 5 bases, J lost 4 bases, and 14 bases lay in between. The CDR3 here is CASSLGDSPYGYTF. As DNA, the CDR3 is TGCGCCAGCAGCTTAGGAGACAGCCCCTATGGCTACACCTTC.

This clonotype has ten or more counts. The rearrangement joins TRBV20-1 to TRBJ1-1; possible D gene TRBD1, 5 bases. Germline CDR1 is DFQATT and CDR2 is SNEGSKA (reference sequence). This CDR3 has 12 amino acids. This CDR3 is CRGRGDDTEAFF. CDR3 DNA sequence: TGCAGAGGAAGGGGCGATGACACTGAAGCTTTCTTT.

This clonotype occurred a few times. The CDR3 sequence is CSARVDGSRVARGSYEQYF. For the CDR3, the DNA is TGCAGTGCTAGAGTAGATGGATCTCGGGTAGCTAGAGGCTCCTACGAGCAGTACTTC. The chain uses TRBV20-1 and TRBJ2-7, with D unresolved. The CDR3 runs 19 residues. Germline V gene lookup returns CDR1 DFQATT and CDR2 SNEGSKA (reference sequence). The V and J ends lost 1 base and 0 bases respectively, with 25 bases between them.

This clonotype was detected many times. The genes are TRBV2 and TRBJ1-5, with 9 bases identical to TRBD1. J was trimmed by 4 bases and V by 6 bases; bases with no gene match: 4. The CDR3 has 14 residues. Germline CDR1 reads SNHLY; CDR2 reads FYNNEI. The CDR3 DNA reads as TGTGCCAGCAGCCACGACAGGGGGAATCAGCCCCAGCATTTT. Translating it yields CASSHDRGNQPQHF.

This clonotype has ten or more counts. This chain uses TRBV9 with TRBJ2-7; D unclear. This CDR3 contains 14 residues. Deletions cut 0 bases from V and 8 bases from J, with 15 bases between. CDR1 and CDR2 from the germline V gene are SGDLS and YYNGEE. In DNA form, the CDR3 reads TGTGCCAGCAGCGTAGAGCTACAGACTGGAAAGCAGTACTTC. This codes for CASSVELQTGKQYF.

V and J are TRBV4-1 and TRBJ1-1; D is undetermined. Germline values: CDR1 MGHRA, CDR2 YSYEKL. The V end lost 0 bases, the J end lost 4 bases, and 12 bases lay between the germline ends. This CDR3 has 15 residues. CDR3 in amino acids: CASSQDPGWSTEAFF. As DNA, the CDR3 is TGCGCCAGCAGCCAAGATCCAGGTTGGTCCACTGAAGCTTTCTTT.

CDR3 nucleotides: TGTGCCAGTGGGGGGGGGAACACTGAAGCTTTCTTT. It translates to CASGGGNTEAFF. V usage is TRBV7-9 and J usage is TRBJ1-1; a weak D match, TRBD1 (5 bases). Looked up from germline, CDR1 is SEHNR and CDR2 is FQNEAQ (reference sequence). Deletions cut 9 bases from V and 1 base from J, with 9 bases between. The CDR3 length is 12 residues.

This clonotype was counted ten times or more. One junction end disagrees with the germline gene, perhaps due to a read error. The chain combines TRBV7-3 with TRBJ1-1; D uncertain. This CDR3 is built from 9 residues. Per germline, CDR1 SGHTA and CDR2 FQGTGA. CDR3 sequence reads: CASSFNSLF. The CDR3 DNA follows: TGTGCCAGCAGCTTTAACTCCCTTTTC.

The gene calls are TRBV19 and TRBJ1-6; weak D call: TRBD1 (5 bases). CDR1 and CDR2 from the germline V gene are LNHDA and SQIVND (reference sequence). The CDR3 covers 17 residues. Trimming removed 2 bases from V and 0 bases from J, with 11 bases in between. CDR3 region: CASSIRPGSSYNSPLHF. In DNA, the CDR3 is TGTGCCAGTAGTATACGTCCAGGGAGCTCCTATAATTCACCCCTCCACTTT.

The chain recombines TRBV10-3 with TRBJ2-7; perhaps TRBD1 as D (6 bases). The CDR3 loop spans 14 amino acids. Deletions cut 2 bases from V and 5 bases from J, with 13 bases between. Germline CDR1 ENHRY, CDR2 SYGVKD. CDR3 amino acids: CAISETGSGNEQYF. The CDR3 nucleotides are TGTGCCATCAGTGAGACAGGGTCTGGGAACGAGCAGTACTTC.

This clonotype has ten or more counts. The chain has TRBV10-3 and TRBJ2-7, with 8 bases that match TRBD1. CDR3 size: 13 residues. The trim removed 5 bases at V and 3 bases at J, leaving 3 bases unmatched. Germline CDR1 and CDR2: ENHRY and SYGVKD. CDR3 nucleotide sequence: TGTGCCATCAGTCCCGGGACAGGCTACGAGCAGTACTTC. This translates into CAISPGTGYEQYF.

The CDR3 sequence is CSASGRDHEQYF. In DNA, the CDR3 is TGCAGTGCTAGCGGGAGGGACCACGAGCAGTACTTC. The chain is built from TRBV20-1 and TRBJ2-7; TRBD2 agrees at 8 bases. J was trimmed by 5 bases and V by 3 bases; bases with no gene match: 3. CDR1 is DFQATT, CDR2 SNEGSKA, per germline (reference sequence). CDR3 size: 12 residues.

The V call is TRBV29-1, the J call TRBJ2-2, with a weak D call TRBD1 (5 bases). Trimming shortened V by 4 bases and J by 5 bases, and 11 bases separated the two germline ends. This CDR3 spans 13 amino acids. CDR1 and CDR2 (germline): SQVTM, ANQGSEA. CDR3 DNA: TGCAGCGTTGCAGGGTTTGGAACCGGGGAGCTGTTTTTT. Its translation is CSVAGFGTGELFF.

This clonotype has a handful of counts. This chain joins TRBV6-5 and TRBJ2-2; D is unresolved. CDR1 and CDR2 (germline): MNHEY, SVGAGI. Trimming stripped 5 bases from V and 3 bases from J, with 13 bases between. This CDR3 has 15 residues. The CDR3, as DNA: TGTGCCAGCAGTGTGCAGACGATGGACACCGGGGAGCTGTTTTTT. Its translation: CASSVQTMDTGELFF.